This T cell receptor beta chain was sequenced for a study of blood T cell repertoires in COVID-19. Study overall: T cells, B-cell-depleted T cells, or PBMCs provided the cDNA or gDNA that served as material.

Sequencing used immunoSEQ multiplex PCR; TCRdb keeps in-frame clones, though not all of them. This sample has over 250,000 clones, with 88% found just once. Looked up from germline, CDR1 is MNHNY and CDR2 is SVGAGI (reference sequence). The J segment lost 4 bases and the V segment lost 5 bases, leaving 13 bases of the junction unmatched. CDR3 length: 16 amino acids. Sequenced sample: PBMCs or T cells enriched from blood (not recorded which). V is TRBV6-6 and J is TRBJ2-7, with 8 bases fitting TRBD1. This clonotype was obtained from a woman aged 55 to 70 in a cohort exposed to, infected with or recovered from COVID-19 (not recorded which). For the CDR3, the DNA is TGTGCCAGCAGTCCCTTTACCGGGACAGGAGTATACGAGCAGTACTTC. This gives the protein CASSPFTGTGVYEQYF.